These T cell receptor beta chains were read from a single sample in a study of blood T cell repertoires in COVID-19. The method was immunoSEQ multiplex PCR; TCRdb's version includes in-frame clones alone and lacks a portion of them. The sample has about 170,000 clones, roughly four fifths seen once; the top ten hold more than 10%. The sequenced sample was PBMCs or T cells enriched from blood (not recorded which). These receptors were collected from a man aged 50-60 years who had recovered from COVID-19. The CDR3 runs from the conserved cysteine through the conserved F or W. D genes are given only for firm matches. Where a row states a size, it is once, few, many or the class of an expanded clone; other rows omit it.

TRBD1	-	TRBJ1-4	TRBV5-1	TGCGCCAGCAGCGTGACAGGGGGTAATGAAAAACTGTTTTTT	CASSVTGGNEKLFF
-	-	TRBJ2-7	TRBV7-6	TGTGCCAGCAGCGCGGCAGGGATAAACGAGCAGTACTTC	CASSAAGINEQYF
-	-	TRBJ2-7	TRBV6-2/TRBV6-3	TGTGCCAGCAGTCTGACGGCGACTTGGCCGTCCGAGCAGTACTTC	CASSLTATWPSEQYF
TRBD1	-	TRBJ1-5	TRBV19	TGTGCCAGTCGAGGCCCTAAGGCTACAGGGGGCCCCTATAGCAATCAGCCCCAGCATTTT	CASRGPKATGGPYSNQPQHF
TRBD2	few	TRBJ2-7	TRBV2	TGTGCCAGCAGTCTTTTCTCCGGGACTAGCGGGGGGGTCGAGCAGTACTTC	CASSLFSGTSGGVEQYF
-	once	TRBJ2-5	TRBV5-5	TGTGCCAGCAGCGTTTCGTCGGGGGAGACCCAGTACTTC	CASSVSSGETQYF
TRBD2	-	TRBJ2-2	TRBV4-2	TGTGCCAGCAGCCAAGGCGTAGCGGGTAGCGGGGCCGGGGAGCTGTTTTTT	CASSQGVAGSGAGELFF
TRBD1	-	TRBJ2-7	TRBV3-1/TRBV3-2	TGTGCCAGCAGCCGGACAGGGTACGAGCAGTACTTC	CASSRTGYEQYF
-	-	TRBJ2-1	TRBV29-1	TGCAGCGTTGAACTGGGCAGTATGGGCAATGAGCAGTTCTTC	CSVELGSMGNEQFF
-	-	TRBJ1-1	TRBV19	TGTGCCAGTAATTTAGGGGGAAGGGGTACTGAAGCTTTCTTT	CASNLGGRGTEAFF
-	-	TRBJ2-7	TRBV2	TGTGCCAGCAGTGAGTCCCGAGGTTACTACGAGCAGTACTTC	CASSESRGYYEQYF
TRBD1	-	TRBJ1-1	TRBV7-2	TGTGCCAGCAGCTCAAACAGGGGGAGCAACACTGAAGCTTTCTTT	CASSSNRGSNTEAFF
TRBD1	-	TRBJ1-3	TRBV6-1	TGTGCCAGCAGTGATTACAGGGGGGGAAACACCATATATTTT	CASSDYRGGNTIYF
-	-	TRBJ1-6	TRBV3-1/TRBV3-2	TGTGCCAGCAGCCCAGGGGAGGGTGGCTCACCCCTCCACTTT	CASSPGEGGSPLHF
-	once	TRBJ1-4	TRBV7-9	TGTGCCAGCAGCTTAGGCAATCTGGGCGCAACTAATGAAAAACTGTTTTTT	CASSLGNLGATNEKLFF
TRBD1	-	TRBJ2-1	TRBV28	TGTGCCAGCAGGACAACAGGGGTTCGCAATGAGCAGTTCTTC	CASRTTGVRNEQFF
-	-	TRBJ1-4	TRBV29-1	TGCAGCGTTGTTTCGGGGTTGCATGAAAAACTGTTTTTT	CSVVSGLHEKLFF
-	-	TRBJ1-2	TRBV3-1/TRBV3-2	TGTGCCAGCAGCCAAGACAGGGTCTATGGCTACACCTTC	CASSQDRVYGYTF
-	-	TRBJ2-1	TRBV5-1	TGCGCCAGCAGCTTGGTGGCAGGGAACAATGAGCAGTTCTTC	CASSLVAGNNEQFF
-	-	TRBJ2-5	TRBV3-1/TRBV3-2	TGTGCCAGCGGGTACAGGGTCCAAGAGACCCAGTACTTC	CASGYRVQETQYF
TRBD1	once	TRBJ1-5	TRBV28	TGTGCCAGCAGTTCCTGGACAGGGAGTGTTCAGCCCCAGCATTTT	CASSSWTGSVQPQHF
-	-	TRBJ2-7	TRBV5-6	TGTGCCAGCAGCTTTCTCAGCTACGAGCAGTACTTC	CASSFLSYEQYF
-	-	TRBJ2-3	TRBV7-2	TGTGCCAGCAGCTTAGGGGTACGAGGGACAGATACGCAGTATTTT	CASSLGVRGTDTQYF
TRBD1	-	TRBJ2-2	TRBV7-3	TGTGCCAGCAGCTGGGGACAGGGGGACACCGGGGAGCTGTTTTTT	CASSWGQGDTGELFF
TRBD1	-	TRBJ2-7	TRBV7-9	TGTGCCAGCAGCTTAGCGCCGACAGGGCGACACGAGCAGTACTTC	CASSLAPTGRHEQYF
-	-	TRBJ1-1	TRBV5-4	TGTGCCAGCAGCACCCAACGGGGAGACACTGAAGCTTTCTTT	CASSTQRGDTEAFF
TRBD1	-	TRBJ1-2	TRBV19	TGTGCCAGTAGGGGACAGAGAGCTAACTATGGCTACACCTTC	CASRGQRANYGYTF
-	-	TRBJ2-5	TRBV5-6	TGTGCCAGCAGCATTTCAGGGTTGGGGTCAGAGACCCAGTACTTC	CASSISGLGSETQYF
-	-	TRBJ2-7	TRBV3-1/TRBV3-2	TGTGCCAGCAGCCAGTCCAACTACGAGCAGTACTTC	CASSQSNYEQYF
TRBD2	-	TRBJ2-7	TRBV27	TGTGCCAGCAGTTCTCCAGCGGGGGGGGGCTACGAGCAGTACTTC	CASSSPAGGGYEQYF
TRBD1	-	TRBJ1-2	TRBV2	TGTGCCAGCTTCGAGGACAGGAGAGATGGCTACACCTTC	CASFEDRRDGYTF